The rows below give T cell receptor beta chains drawn from one sample of a study of human T cells and chemical hapten exposure. TCRdb used MiXCR to reprocess the RACE reads, holding one entry per CDR3 protein. The sample shows around 42,000 distinct CDR3 sequences, roughly 12% of them seen only once. The sample in question was whole blood, obtained in connection with sensitization to the hapten diphenylcyclopropenone (DPC). The receptors were sampled from a woman between 25 and 40 years old with alopecia areata. Some clones in this sample may be carry-over from other donors' samples. CDR3s include the opening cysteine and the closing phenylalanine or tryptophan. The D gene is left open where the match is weak. Expanded clones are given a class, and other clones once, few, many or no size at all.

V: TRBV12-3/TRBV12-4
size: many
J: TRBJ2-1
D: .
CDR3: CASSLGGYEQFF
DNA: TGTGCCAGCAGTTTAGGGGGTTATGAGCAGTTCTTC

V: TRBV28
size: .
J: TRBJ1-5
D: .
CDR3: CASMAGLYNQPQHF
DNA: TGTGCCAGCATGGCGGGTCTCTACAATCAGCCCCAGCATTTT

V: TRBV7-2
size: many
J: TRBJ2-5
D: .
CDR3: CASSPSLVQETQYF
DNA: TGTGCCAGCAGCCCAAGCCTGGTGCAAGAGACCCAGTACTTC

V: TRBV30
size: few
J: TRBJ1-1
D: TRBD1
CDR3: CALRTGLSEAFF
DNA: TGTGCCCTACGGACAGGCTTATCTGAAGCTTTCTTT

V: TRBV20-1
size: many
J: TRBJ2-1
D: TRBD2
CDR3: CSARRISGKFSNEQFF
DNA: TGCAGTGCTAGAAGGATAAGCGGGAAATTTAGCAATGAGCAGTTCTTC

V: TRBV28
size: few
J: TRBJ2-7
D: .
CDR3: CASSFGTREQYF
DNA: TGTGCCAGCAGCTTCGGGACACGCGAGCAGTACTTC

V: TRBV29-1
size: .
J: TRBJ1-2
D: .
CDR3: CSVVGEHGYTF
DNA: TGCAGCGTTGTAGGGGAGCATGGCTACACCTTC

V: TRBV7-8
size: many
J: TRBJ2-7
D: .
CDR3: CASSSNRREQYF
DNA: TGTGCCAGCAGCTCCAATCGACGAGAGCAGTACTTC

V: TRBV20-1
size: many
J: TRBJ2-5
D: .
CDR3: CSASSDRQETQYF
DNA: TGCAGTGCTAGCAGTGACAGACAAGAGACCCAGTACTTC

V: TRBV6-5
size: .
J: TRBJ2-3
D: .
CDR3: CASSYVGTRRDTQYF
DNA: TGTGCCAGCAGTTACGTCGGGACTCGGAGGGATACGCAGTATTTT

V: TRBV28
size: .
J: TRBJ1-2
D: TRBD1
CDR3: CASSIIQGAWDYGYTF
DNA: TGTGCCAGCAGTATAATACAGGGGGCGTGGGACTATGGCTACACCTTC

V: TRBV7-3
size: many
J: TRBJ2-2
D: .
CDR3: CASTPSRMGELFF
DNA: TGTGCCAGCACCCCTAGCAGGATGGGGGAGCTGTTTTTT

V: TRBV4-3
size: .
J: TRBJ2-1
D: .
CDR3: CASSQGAFRQLRSSYNEQFF
DNA: TGCGCCAGCAGCCAAGGAGCTTTCCGTCAGCTCAGGAGCTCCTACAATGAGCAGTTCTTC

V: TRBV27
size: few
J: TRBJ1-1
D: TRBD1
CDR3: CASGVRGPEAFF
DNA: TGTGCCAGCGGGGTAAGGGGGCCTGAAGCTTTCTTT

V: TRBV19
size: .
J: TRBJ2-3
D: TRBD1
CDR3: CASRYRGEADTQYF
DNA: TGTGCCAGTAGATACAGGGGAGAGGCAGATACGCAGTATTTT

V: TRBV5-1
size: few
J: TRBJ2-3
D: .
CDR3: CASSSPTALDTQYF
DNA: TGCGCCAGCAGCTCACCGACAGCGCTTGATACGCAGTATTTT

V: TRBV5-1
size: many
J: TRBJ1-6
D: TRBD1
CDR3: CASSRTGGASYSPLHF
DNA: TGCGCCAGCAGCCGGACAGGGGGCGCTTCTTATTCACCCCTCCACTTT

V: TRBV6-6
size: few
J: TRBJ1-1
D: .
CDR3: CASGGTIEAFF
DNA: TGTGCCAGCGGTGGAACAATTGAAGCTTTCTTT

V: TRBV29-1
size: few
J: TRBJ2-2
D: .
CDR3: CSVGPGPGELFF
DNA: TGCAGCGTTGGCCCTGGGCCCGGGGAGCTGTTTTTT

V: TRBV7-2
size: few
J: TRBJ2-5
D: .
CDR3: CASSFRDGETQYF
DNA: TGTGCCAGCTCCTTCAGAGATGGAGAGACCCAGTACTTC

V: TRBV5-6
size: .
J: TRBJ2-7
D: TRBD1
CDR3: CASSLPGQGYSEQYF
DNA: TGTGCCAGCAGCCTTCCGGGACAGGGGTATTCGGAGCAGTACTTC

V: TRBV24-1
size: many
J: TRBJ2-4
D: .
CDR3: CATSAIHKNIQYF
DNA: TGTGCCACCAGTGCGATACACAAAAACATTCAGTACTTC

V: TRBV5-5
size: .
J: TRBJ2-3
D: .
CDR3: CASSWQRLSTDTQYF
DNA: TGTGCCAGCAGCTGGCAGAGACTGAGCACAGATACGCAGTATTTT

V: TRBV21-1
size: many
J: TRBJ2-7
D: .
CDR3: CASSNEPGFPYEQYF
DNA: TGTGCCAGCAGCAACGAGCCAGGGTTCCCCTACGAGCAGTACTTC

V: TRBV4-2
size: few
J: TRBJ2-1
D: .
CDR3: CASSLDRVGTNEQFF
DNA: TGTGCCAGCAGCCTAGACAGGGTCGGGACTAATGAGCAGTTCTTC

V: TRBV29-1
size: many
J: TRBJ2-1
D: .
CDR3: CSAVGTDLDEQFF
DNA: TGCAGCGCTGTCGGGACCGACCTGGATGAGCAGTTCTTC

V: TRBV5-1
size: many
J: TRBJ2-1
D: TRBD1
CDR3: CASSPDRGNNEQFF
DNA: TGCGCCAGCAGCCCGGACAGGGGCAACAATGAGCAGTTCTTC

V: TRBV29-1
size: .
J: TRBJ2-1
D: .
CDR3: CSVLHRNPRQFF
DNA: TGCAGCGTCCTACACAGGAACCCTCGGCAGTTCTTC

V: TRBV19
size: many
J: TRBJ2-1
D: TRBD1
CDR3: CASSLRTGGVASFNEQFF
DNA: TGTGCCAGTAGCCTCAGGACAGGGGGCGTTGCGTCTTTTAATGAGCAGTTCTTC

V: TRBV7-9
size: many
J: TRBJ1-1
D: TRBD1
CDR3: CASSQQGAAPEAFF
DNA: TGTGCCAGCAGTCAACAGGGGGCTGCGCCTGAAGCTTTCTTT

V: TRBV28
size: many
J: TRBJ1-2
D: .
CDR3: CASSSLGRSNYGYTF
DNA: TGTGCCAGCAGTTCGCTAGGGAGGAGCAACTATGGCTACACCTTC

V: TRBV7-9
size: many
J: TRBJ1-5
D: .
CDR3: CASNRDNSNQPQHF
DNA: TGTGCCAGCAACCGGGACAACAGCAATCAGCCCCAGCATTTT

V: TRBV7-3
size: .
J: TRBJ2-2
D: .
CDR3: CASSLLSAGELFF
DNA: TGTGCCAGCAGCCTCCTTAGTGCCGGGGAGCTGTTTTTT

V: TRBV29-1
size: few
J: TRBJ2-5
D: .
CDR3: CSAGFDSGETQYF
DNA: TGCAGCGCCGGTTTCGATTCGGGGGAGACCCAGTACTTC

V: TRBV6-6
size: few
J: TRBJ2-1
D: .
CDR3: CASSYSTGFAGERNEQFF
DNA: TGTGCCAGCAGTTACTCGACGGGTTTTGCGGGCGAGAGGAATGAGCAGTTCTTC

V: TRBV5-1
size: few
J: TRBJ2-1
D: TRBD1
CDR3: CASSLDRDPYNEQFF
DNA: TGCGCCAGCAGCTTAGACAGGGACCCCTACAATGAGCAGTTCTTC

V: TRBV6-5
size: many
J: TRBJ2-5
D: .
CDR3: CASSWSPSVQETQYF
DNA: TGTGCCAGCAGTTGGTCCCCTAGCGTACAAGAGACCCAGTACTTC

V: TRBV28
size: .
J: TRBJ2-7
D: TRBD1
CDR3: CASQGAPYEQYF
DNA: TGTGCCAGCCAGGGGGCCCCCTACGAGCAGTACTTC

V: TRBV6-2/TRBV6-3
size: .
J: TRBJ1-2
D: .
CDR3: CASSSTRNRAPYGYTF
DNA: TGTGCCAGCAGTTCAACTCGGAACAGGGCGCCCTATGGCTACACCTTC

V: TRBV7-8
size: .
J: TRBJ1-1
D: .
CDR3: CASSRRLTSSNTEAFF
DNA: TGTGCCAGCAGCCGACGCCTAACATCCTCGAACACTGAAGCTTTCTTT

V: TRBV7-9
size: few
J: TRBJ2-3
D: .
CDR3: CASSSPSLDTQYF
DNA: TGTGCCAGCAGCTCCCCCAGCCTCGATACGCAGTATTTT

V: TRBV18
size: .
J: TRBJ1-1
D: .
CDR3: CASSIQQGGDTEAFF
DNA: TGTGCCAGCTCAATACAACAGGGAGGGGACACTGAAGCTTTCTTT

V: TRBV7-6
size: .
J: TRBJ2-5
D: .
CDR3: CASSLSTVQETQYF
DNA: TGTGCCAGCAGCTTATCGACAGTCCAAGAGACCCAGTACTTC

V: TRBV28
size: .
J: TRBJ1-1
D: .
CDR3: CASSTGFSAFF
DNA: TGTGCCAGCAGTACAGGGTTCTCAGCTTTCTTT

V: TRBV9
size: many
J: TRBJ2-1
D: .
CDR3: CASSVLSGSGNEQFF
DNA: TGTGCCAGCAGCGTATTGTCCGGGAGCGGCAATGAGCAGTTCTTC

V: TRBV28
size: many
J: TRBJ1-1
D: .
CDR3: CASSLSGTRDFGAFF
DNA: TGTGCCAGCAGTCTCTCCGGGACAAGGGATTTTGGAGCTTTCTTT

V: TRBV6-5
size: .
J: TRBJ1-4
D: .
CDR3: CASSYSTGRKLFF
DNA: TGTGCCAGCAGTTACTCCACAGGGAGGAAACTGTTTTTT

V: TRBV6-6
size: .
J: TRBJ1-2
D: TRBD1
CDR3: CASCYTGTGAYGYTF
DNA: TGTGCCAGCTGTTATACAGGGACAGGGGCCTATGGCTACACCTTC

V: TRBV6-5
size: few
J: TRBJ2-5
D: TRBD2
CDR3: CASGNSGMGKTQYF
DNA: TGTGCCAGCGGTAATAGCGGGATGGGGAAGACCCAGTACTTC

V: TRBV14
size: few
J: TRBJ2-3
D: TRBD1
CDR3: CASSPIGQGASDTQYF
DNA: TGTGCCAGCAGCCCAATCGGACAGGGGGCATCGGATACGCAGTATTTT

V: TRBV23-1
size: many
J: TRBJ1-1
D: TRBD1
CDR3: CASRQGRKGWTEAFF
DNA: TGCGCCAGCAGACAGGGGCGGAAGGGTTGGACTGAAGCTTTCTTT

V: TRBV7-2
size: .
J: TRBJ2-1
D: TRBD2
CDR3: CASSLDRLAGVSYNEQFF
DNA: TGTGCCAGCAGCTTAGACAGACTAGCGGGAGTGTCCTACAATGAGCAGTTCTTC